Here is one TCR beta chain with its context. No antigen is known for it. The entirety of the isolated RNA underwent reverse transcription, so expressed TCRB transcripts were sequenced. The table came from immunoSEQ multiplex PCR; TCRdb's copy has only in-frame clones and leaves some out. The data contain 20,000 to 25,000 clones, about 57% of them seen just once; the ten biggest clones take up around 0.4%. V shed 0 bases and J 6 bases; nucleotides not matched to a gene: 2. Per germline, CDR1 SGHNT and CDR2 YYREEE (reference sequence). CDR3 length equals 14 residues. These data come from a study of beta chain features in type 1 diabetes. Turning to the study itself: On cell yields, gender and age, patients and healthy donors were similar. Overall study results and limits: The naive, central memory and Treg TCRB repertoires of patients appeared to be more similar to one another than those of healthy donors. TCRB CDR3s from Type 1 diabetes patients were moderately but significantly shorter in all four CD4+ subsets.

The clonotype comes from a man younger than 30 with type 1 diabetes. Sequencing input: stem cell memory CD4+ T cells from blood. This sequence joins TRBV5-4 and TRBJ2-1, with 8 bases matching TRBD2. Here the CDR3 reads CASSLAGGLNEQFF. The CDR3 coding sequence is TGTGCCAGCAGCTTGGCGGGGGGGCTCAATGAGCAGTTCTTC.